Sequencing of this T cell receptor beta chain was carried out in a study of beta chain features in type 1 diabetes. About the study: Age, gender and cell yields were similar between patients and healthy donors.

Germline assignment: CDR1 SGHTA and CDR2 FQGTGA. This CDR3 contains 15 residues. V lost 5 bases to trimming and J lost 8 bases, with 21 bases between them. Expressed TCRB transcripts were sequenced after all isolated RNA was converted to cDNA. The read count averaged around 3.6 million across naive, central memory and regulatory T cell samples. The table came from immunoSEQ multiplex PCR; TCRdb's copy has only in-frame clones and leaves some out. The data contain 150,000 to 200,000 clones, approximately 8% of them singletons. Overall study findings and caveats: TCRB CDR3s from Type 1 diabetes patients were moderately but significantly shorter in all four CD4+ subsets. Patients with type 1 diabetes showed fewer VDJ junction insertions and more deletions. Comparison showed that naive, central memory and Treg TCRB repertoires appeared more similar among patients than among healthy donors.

Concerning this clone itself: Its antigen is not identified.

The clonotype originates from a middle-aged woman with type 1 diabetes. This chain uses TRBV7-3 with TRBJ1-1; a possible D gene is TRBD1 (6 bases). Sequencing was done on a sample of central memory CD4+ T cells from blood. The CDR3 region has the DNA TGTGCCAGCAGCCCAGGGGATATAACGGGGAGAGAAGCTTTCTTT. It specifies CASSPGDITGREAFF.